The rows below give T cell receptor beta chains drawn from one sample of a study of blood T cells in healthy people across ages. TCRdb itself ran the 5' RACE reads through MiXCR, one entry per CDR3 protein. The sample lists about 1.4 million distinct CDR3 sequences, approximately 63% occurring once. The sequencing input was blood. These receptors came from a man aged 18 to 30 in good health. Both conserved end residues are part of each CDR3. The order of the fields is clone size, J gene, V gene, D gene, CDR3 protein, CDR3 DNA. The D gene is left open where the match is weak. The size entry is marked missing in some rows and otherwise reads once, few, many or a size class.

abundance: .; j_gene: TRBJ2-7; v_gene: TRBV7-9; d_gene: .; CDR3aa: CASSSSGGTESPGEQYF; CDR3nt: TGTGCCAGCAGCTCCTCCGGGGGTACCGAATCCCCGGGGGAGCAGTACTTC
abundance: .; j_gene: TRBJ2-3; v_gene: TRBV20-1; d_gene: TRBD2; CDR3aa: CSASNSGSLTDTQYF; CDR3nt: TGCAGTGCATCAAATAGCGGGAGTCTAACAGATACGCAGTATTTT
abundance: .; j_gene: TRBJ2-4; v_gene: TRBV29-1; d_gene: .; CDR3aa: CSVRAVGAKNIQYF; CDR3nt: TGCAGCGTTCGGGCAGTGGGGGCCAAAAACATTCAGTACTTC
abundance: .; j_gene: TRBJ2-3; v_gene: TRBV20-1; d_gene: TRBD2; CDR3aa: CSAPRLARSTDTQYF; CDR3nt: TGCAGTGCTCCCCGACTAGCGAGGTCCACAGATACGCAGTATTTT
abundance: .; j_gene: TRBJ2-1; v_gene: TRBV29-1; d_gene: TRBD2; CDR3aa: CSVVGSGGRPTYNEQFF; CDR3nt: TGCAGCGTTGTAGGTAGCGGGGGGCGCCCTACTTACAATGAGCAGTTCTTC
abundance: once; j_gene: TRBJ2-7; v_gene: TRBV24-1; d_gene: TRBD2; CDR3aa: CATSESTSGSSYNEQYF; CDR3nt: TGTGCCACCAGTGAGTCGACTAGCGGGAGCTCCTACAATGAGCAGTACTTC
abundance: .; j_gene: TRBJ2-1; v_gene: TRBV5-1; d_gene: .; CDR3aa: CASSGTLIDEQFF; CDR3nt: TGCGCCAGCAGCGGGACACTAATAGATGAGCAGTTCTTC
abundance: .; j_gene: TRBJ2-7; v_gene: TRBV20-1; d_gene: TRBD1; CDR3aa: CSGSNRGYEQYF; CDR3nt: TGCAGTGGTTCGAACAGGGGGTACGAGCAGTACTTC
abundance: .; j_gene: TRBJ2-2; v_gene: TRBV11-2; d_gene: .; CDR3aa: CASSLDPIVRFTGELFF; CDR3nt: TGTGCCAGCAGCTTAGATCCCATAGTGCGTTTCACCGGGGAGCTGTTTTTT
abundance: .; j_gene: TRBJ1-1; v_gene: TRBV2; d_gene: .; CDR3aa: CASSVWGAGKMNTEAFF; CDR3nt: TGTGCCAGCAGTGTATGGGGGGCCGGGAAGATGAACACTGAAGCTTTCTTT
abundance: few; j_gene: TRBJ2-7; v_gene: TRBV20-1; d_gene: .; CDR3aa: CSARQGRPYEQYF; CDR3nt: TGCAGTGCTAGACAGGGGCGGCCCTACGAGCAGTACTTC
abundance: .; j_gene: TRBJ2-3; v_gene: TRBV5-4; d_gene: .; CDR3aa: CASTPLVGTDTQYF; CDR3nt: TGTGCCAGCACCCCCTTAGTGGGGACAGATACGCAGTATTTT
abundance: .; j_gene: TRBJ1-2; v_gene: TRBV6-6; d_gene: .; CDR3aa: CASSYSILMGYTF; CDR3nt: TGTGCCAGCAGTTACTCGATCCTTATGGGCTACACCTTC
abundance: .; j_gene: TRBJ2-3; v_gene: TRBV7-9; d_gene: TRBD2; CDR3aa: CASSFSSGRGDTQYF; CDR3nt: TGTGCCAGCAGCTTCTCTAGCGGCCGTGGAGATACGCAGTATTTT
abundance: .; j_gene: TRBJ2-1; v_gene: TRBV5-1; d_gene: .; CDR3aa: CASSAQGSRQFF; CDR3nt: TGCGCCAGCAGCGCCCAGGGAAGTCGGCAGTTCTTC
abundance: many; j_gene: TRBJ1-2; v_gene: TRBV2; d_gene: .; CDR3aa: CASSARQVYGYTF; CDR3nt: TGTGCCAGCAGTGCCAGACAGGTTTATGGCTACACCTTC
abundance: .; j_gene: TRBJ2-3; v_gene: TRBV11-2; d_gene: .; CDR3aa: CASSYTRAVDTQYF; CDR3nt: TGTGCCAGCAGCTATACTAGGGCGGTTGATACGCAGTATTTT
abundance: .; j_gene: TRBJ2-7; v_gene: TRBV6-2/TRBV6-3; d_gene: .; CDR3aa: CASSYARASSYEQYF; CDR3nt: TGTGCCAGCAGTTACGCAAGGGCGAGCTCCTACGAGCAGTACTTC
abundance: .; j_gene: TRBJ1-2; v_gene: TRBV6-5; d_gene: TRBD1; CDR3aa: CASSSVMTGTSGYTF; CDR3nt: TGTGCCAGCAGTTCCGTAATGACAGGGACAAGTGGCTACACCTTC
abundance: .; j_gene: TRBJ2-3; v_gene: TRBV5-1; d_gene: TRBD2; CDR3aa: CASSWGLAGVITDTQYF; CDR3nt: TGCGCCAGCAGCTGGGGACTAGCGGGAGTCATTACAGATACGCAGTATTTT
abundance: many; j_gene: TRBJ2-6; v_gene: TRBV4-2; d_gene: .; CDR3aa: CASSRVSGANVLTF; CDR3nt: TGTGCCAGCAGCCGTGTATCTGGGGCCAACGTCCTGACTTTC
abundance: few; j_gene: TRBJ2-3; v_gene: TRBV6-5; d_gene: TRBD2; CDR3aa: CASSYSAGGTDTQYF; CDR3nt: TGTGCCAGCAGTTACTCAGCGGGGGGCACAGATACGCAGTATTTT
abundance: .; j_gene: TRBJ1-2; v_gene: TRBV7-9; d_gene: .; CDR3aa: CASSPARDGYGYTF; CDR3nt: TGTGCCAGCAGCCCGGCCCGGGACGGCTATGGCTACACCTTC
abundance: few; j_gene: TRBJ2-5; v_gene: TRBV15; d_gene: .; CDR3aa: CATSRVGGNQETQYF; CDR3nt: TGTGCCACCAGCAGAGTGGGGGGAAATCAAGAGACCCAGTACTTC
abundance: .; j_gene: TRBJ1-2; v_gene: TRBV15; d_gene: .; CDR3aa: CATSRDDGTSWGYTF; CDR3nt: TGTGCCACCAGCAGAGATGATGGGACCTCCTGGGGCTACACCTTC
abundance: .; j_gene: TRBJ2-7; v_gene: TRBV30; d_gene: .; CDR3aa: CAGRGGNEQYF; CDR3nt: TGTGCCGGGAGAGGAGGGAACGAGCAGTACTTC
abundance: .; j_gene: TRBJ1-1; v_gene: TRBV12-3/TRBV12-4; d_gene: TRBD1; CDR3aa: CASSSGQGRGTEAFF; CDR3nt: TGTGCCAGCAGTTCCGGACAGGGTAGGGGGACTGAAGCTTTCTTT